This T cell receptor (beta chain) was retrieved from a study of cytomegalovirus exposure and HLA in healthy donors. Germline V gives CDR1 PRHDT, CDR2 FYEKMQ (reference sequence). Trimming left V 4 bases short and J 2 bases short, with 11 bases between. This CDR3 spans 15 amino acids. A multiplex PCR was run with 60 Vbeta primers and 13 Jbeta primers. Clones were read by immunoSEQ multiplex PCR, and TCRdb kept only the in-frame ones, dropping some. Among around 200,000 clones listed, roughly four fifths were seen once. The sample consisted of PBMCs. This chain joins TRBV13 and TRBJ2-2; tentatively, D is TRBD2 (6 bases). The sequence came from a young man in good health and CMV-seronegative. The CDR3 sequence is CASSSVLANTGELFF. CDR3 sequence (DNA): TGTGCCAGCAGCTCGGTACTAGCTAACACCGGGGAGCTGTTTTTT. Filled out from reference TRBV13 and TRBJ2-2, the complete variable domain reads AAGVIQSPRHLIKEKRETATLKCYPIPRHDTVYWYQQGPGQDPQFLISFYEKMQSDKGSIPDRFSAQQFSDYHSELNMSSLELGDSALYFCASSSVLANTGELFFGEGSRLTVL.